The 28 T cell receptor beta chains below come from one sample, sequenced in a study of prognosis after radiotherapy for stage I lung cancer. Starting from genomic DNA, TCR beta CDR3 was amplified through two-round multiplex PCR. Primers targeting each individual TRBV and TRBJ gene were applied in first-round PCR. MiXCR, applied by TCRdb to the multiplex PCR reads, yields one record per CDR3 protein. The table includes over 15,000 distinct CDR3 sequences, 45% to 55% detected once. The specimen was PBMCs, collected before or after stereotactic body radiation therapy (not recorded which). The source of these receptors is a donor aged 50 or older with non-small cell lung cancer.

This clonotype is classed as medium-sized. V usage is TRBV12-3 or TRBV12-4 and J usage is TRBJ2-7; D gene uncertain. The CDR3 covers 12 residues. Deletions cut 5 bases from V and 4 bases from J, with 9 bases between. CDR3 amino acids: CASSLPLYEQYF. DNA of the CDR3: TGTGCCAGCAGTCTCCCTTTGTACGAGCAGTACTTC.

Remarks on this clonotype: It is likely a read error: a sequence one base away is far more abundant. The V and J genes are TRBV6-1 and TRBJ1-2; maybe TRBD1 (5 bases). The germline V gene encodes CDR1 MNHNS and CDR2 SASEGT. The CDR3 has 13 amino acids. V was trimmed by 3 bases and J by 2 bases, leaving 7 bases between them. CDR3 region: CASSETENYGYTF. In DNA, the CDR3 is TGTGCCAGCAGTGAGACAGAGAACTATGGCTACACCTTC.

In this sample, this clonotype turned up many times. This chain links TRBV9 with TRBJ2-2, with a weak D call TRBD2 (6 bases). V was cut by 2 bases and J by 1 base, with 12 bases left in between. CDR1 is SGDLS, CDR2 YYNGEE, per germline. This CDR3 has 16 residues. Here the CDR3 reads CASSVGLLENTGELFF. In nucleotides, the CDR3 is TGTGCCAGCAGCGTGGGACTCCTAGAGAACACCGGGGAGCTGTTTTTT. The full variable domain, rest sourced from reference TRBV9 and TRBJ2-2, is DSGVTQTPKHLITATGQRVTLRCSPRSGDLSVYWYQQSLDQGLQFLIQYYNGEERAKGNILERFSAQQFPDLHSELNLSSLELGDSALYFCASSVGLLENTGELFFGEGSRLTVL.

This chain connects TRBV19 to TRBJ1-1; no clear D gene. V lost 10 bases, J lost 0 bases, and 15 bases lay in between. There are 14 residues in the CDR3. Germline-derived CDR1 and CDR2 are LNHDA and SQIVND (reference sequence). For the CDR3, the DNA is TGTGCCACCCGGGCCGGCTTTATGAACACTGAAGCTTTCTTT. Amino acids: CATRAGFMNTEAFF.

To note about this clonotype: This is likely an artifact of a read error, given a far larger clone one base away. The chain is built from TRBV6-1 and TRBJ2-1; D possibly corresponds to TRBD2 (6 bases). Per germline, CDR1 MNHNS and CDR2 SASEGT. V was cut by 5 bases and J by 6 bases, with 20 bases left in between. This CDR3 has 16 amino acids. DNA for the CDR3: TGTGCCAGCAGTTCATTACTGGCGGGATGCCTCAATGAGCAGTTCTTC. Translated: CASSSLLAGCLNEQFF.

Ten or more counts support this clonotype. V usage is TRBV12-3 or TRBV12-4 and J usage is TRBJ1-4; perhaps TRBD1 as D (5 bases). The CDR3 covers 15 residues. The V and J ends lost 4 bases and 2 bases respectively, with 11 bases between them. CDR3 DNA: TGTGCCAGCAGTTATCAGACAGTCACTAATGAAAAACTGTTTTTT. Its protein is CASSYQTVTNEKLFF.

This clonotype is classed as medium-sized. This chain joins TRBV5-1 and TRBJ2-2, with D tentatively TRBD1 (6 bases). This CDR3 spans 18 amino acids. Germline CDR1 reads SGHRS; CDR2 reads YFSETQ. V lost 4 bases, J lost 1 base, and 20 bases lay in between. The CDR3 nucleotides are TGCGCCAGCAGCCTTGGGGCCTTATTGACAGGGAACACCGGGGAGCTGTTTTTT. Protein sequence: CASSLGALLTGNTGELFF.

This chain connects TRBV20-1 to TRBJ1-2; a weak D match, TRBD1 (5 bases). Trimming stripped 5 bases from V and 4 bases from J, with 14 bases between. Germline CDR1 DFQATT, CDR2 SNEGSKA (reference sequence). CDR3 length equals 13 residues. The CDR3 DNA sequence: TGCAGTGCTCTTCAGGGCTCCCTCTATGGCTACACCTTC. This translates into CSALQGSLYGYTF.

This clonotype was counted many times. The rearrangement joins TRBV7-9 to TRBJ2-7, with D unresolved. The CDR3 has 15 amino acids. CDR1 is SEHNR, CDR2 FQNEAQ, per germline (reference sequence). Trimming cost V 3 bases and J 1 base, with 13 bases left between them. In DNA, the CDR3 is TGTGCCAGCAGCTTGCCTCAAGGGCGGTCCTACGAGCAGTACTTC. Residues: CASSLPQGRSYEQYF.

This clonotype was recorded many times. V gene TRBV6-1 combines with J gene TRBJ1-5; no definite D call. Germline V gene sequence: CDR1 MNHNS, CDR2 SASEGT. This CDR3 region has 19 residues. V was clipped by 6 bases and J by 0 bases, with 24 bases between them. The CDR3 nucleotides read TGTGCCAGCAGAAGTAATTTTCAGAGTAGTATCTATAGCAATCAGCCCCAGCATTTT. Translation: CASRSNFQSSIYSNQPQHF.

CDR3 amino acids: CASSLFGPYEQYF. The CDR3 DNA reads TGTGCCAGCAGCTTATTCGGACCCTACGAGCAGTACTTC. This chain links TRBV7-2 with TRBJ2-7; the D is unclear. V lost 2 bases and J lost 2, with 7 bases in between. This CDR3 region has 13 residues. Germline-derived CDR1 and CDR2 are SGHTA and FQGNSA.

There are many counts of this clonotype. The V gene is TRBV9, the J gene TRBJ2-3; D gene uncertain. Between the trimmed V and J ends, which lost 0 bases and 2 bases, there was a span of 1 base. Germline CDR1 reads SGDLS; CDR2 reads YYNGEE. This CDR3 spans 12 amino acids. The CDR3 region is CASSVDTDTQYF. For the CDR3, the DNA is TGTGCCAGCAGCGTAGACACAGATACGCAGTATTTT.

CDR3 sequence (DNA): TGTGCCAGTACGGGCCTCGGTGGGGTTCAGCCCCAGCATTTT. It translates to CASTGLGGVQPQHF. The V and J genes are TRBV19 and TRBJ1-5; no clear D. Germline V gene sequence: CDR1 LNHDA, CDR2 SQIVND (reference sequence). The V end lost 7 bases, the J end lost 6 bases, and 16 bases lay between the germline ends. The length of the CDR3 is 14 residues.

V and J are TRBV6-1 and TRBJ1-3; TRBD1 is a possible D gene (5 bases). The CDR3 runs 15 residues. Trimming took off 5 bases at V and 0 bases at J, with 11 bases between the two ends. Germline lookup yields CDR1 MNHNS and CDR2 SASEGT. This CDR3 is CASSQNRNSGNTIYF. The CDR3 DNA reads as TGTGCCAGCAGTCAAAACAGGAACTCTGGAAACACCATATATTTT.

V is TRBV7-2 and J is TRBJ2-3; 10 nucleotides align to TRBD2. CDR3 length equals 13 residues. The junction had 3 bases not matched to a gene; V was cut back by 6 bases and J by 6 bases. CDR1 and CDR2 from the germline V gene are SGHTA and FQGNSA. The CDR3 sequence: CASRPSGGDTQYF. CDR3 in DNA: TGTGCCAGCAGACCTAGCGGGGGTGATACGCAGTATTTT.

The genes are TRBV20-1 and TRBJ1-1; the match to TRBD1 covers 9 bases. Germline lookup yields CDR1 DFQATT and CDR2 SNEGSKA (reference sequence). This CDR3 is built from 13 residues. DNA of the CDR3: TGCAGCATAAAAACAGGGGGCGTCACTGAAGCTTTCTTT. It yields the protein CSIKTGGVTEAFF.

This clonotype was counted ten times or more. The V and J genes are TRBV27 and TRBJ2-5, with 9 bases matching TRBD2. Germline V gene lookup returns CDR1 MNHEY and CDR2 SMNVEV (reference sequence). The CDR3 is 14 residues long. With V trimmed by 3 bases and J by 4 bases, 3 bases remained unmatched. The CDR3 loop reads CASSLISGRETQYF. CDR3 DNA: TGTGCCAGCAGTTTGATTAGCGGGAGAGAGACCCAGTACTTC.

This clonotype was detected ten times or more. The V gene is TRBV20-1, the J gene TRBJ2-7, with D uncertain. V was trimmed by 0 bases and J by 5 bases, leaving 17 bases between them. The CDR3 contains 15 residues. The V gene's germline CDR1 is DFQATT and CDR2 SNEGSKA (reference sequence). CDR3 region: CSARDLSGVGHEQYF. In DNA form, the CDR3 reads TGCAGTGCTAGAGATCTCTCTGGGGTGGGCCACGAGCAGTACTTC.

The genes are TRBV28 and TRBJ1-3; 7 bases align to TRBD1. V trimming: 4 bases; J trimming: 1 base; junction bases outside the gene matches: 7. This CDR3 contains 16 residues. In germline, CDR1 is MDHEN, CDR2 SYDVKM. The CDR3 DNA is TGTGCCAGCAGTTCGGAGGGGGCCGGATCTGGAAACACCATATATTTT. This gives the protein CASSSEGAGSGNTIYF.

This clonotype was seen repeatedly, ten times or more. The chain links TRBV4-1 to TRBJ2-7; 8 bases are a match to TRBD1. CDR1 and CDR2 from the germline V gene are MGHRA and YSYEKL. Germline trimming cut 4 bases from V and 2 bases from J; bases unmatched to any gene: 10. The CDR3 sequence is 16 residues long. The CDR3 DNA sequence: TGCGCCAGCAGCCCGCGCCAGGGGGCTCCCACCTACGAGCAGTACTTC. This translates into CASSPRQGAPTYEQYF.

This clonotype was detected ten times or more. The genes are TRBV11-3 and TRBJ1-4; D uncertain. The CDR3 totals 15 residues. V was trimmed by 1 base and J by 8 bases, leaving 14 bases between them. Germline-derived CDR1 and CDR2 are SGHNT and YENEEA. The CDR3 region has the DNA TGTGCCAGCAGCTTAGGGGGTCCCATTGAGGAAAAACTGTTTTTT. Translation: CASSLGGPIEEKLFF.

This clonotype was observed many times. The gene calls are TRBV9 and TRBJ1-2; tentative D call: TRBD1 (5 bases). The V end lost 0 bases, the J end lost 4 bases, and 7 bases lay between the germline ends. CDR3 length: 13 residues. CDR1 is SGDLS, CDR2 YYNGEE, per germline. This CDR3 is CASSVEGFYGYTF. Written as DNA, the CDR3 is TGTGCCAGCAGCGTAGAGGGGTTCTATGGCTACACCTTC.

J is TRBJ2-3 and V is TRBV5-1; 8 bases agree with TRBD2. The CDR3 is 15 residues long. J was trimmed by 6 bases and V by 2 bases; bases with no gene match: 8. Germline V CDR1 and CDR2: SGHRS, YFSETQ. The CDR3 sequence: CASSFTTSGRDTQYF. In DNA, the CDR3 is TGCGCCAGCAGCTTCACCACTAGCGGTAGGGATACGCAGTATTTT.

The table lists this clonotype with a few counts. The V and J genes are TRBV11-2 and TRBJ2-7, with D hard to call. The V gene's germline CDR1 is SGHAT and CDR2 FQNNGV. The length of the CDR3 is 15 residues. V lost 0 bases, J lost 2 bases, and 11 bases lay in between. CDR3 DNA sequence: TGTGCCAGCAGCTTAGATGTAGGAGCCCCCTACGAGCAGTACTTC. Its protein product is CASSLDVGAPYEQYF.

At least ten counts were recorded for this clonotype. This chain links TRBV27 with TRBJ2-7; 11 nucleotides align to TRBD1. The V segment lost 4 bases and the J segment 4 bases; nucleotides outside the gene matches: 3. Germline V lookup: CDR1 MNHEY, CDR2 SMNVEV (reference sequence). CDR3 size: 14 residues. The CDR3 protein is CASSWTGGLYEQYF. The CDR3 coding sequence is TGTGCCAGCAGTTGGACAGGGGGCCTTTACGAGCAGTACTTC.

The chain recombines TRBV5-1 with TRBJ1-2, with D uncertain. Per the germline V gene, CDR1 is SGHRS and CDR2 is YFSETQ. This CDR3 has 13 amino acids. With 4 bases removed from V and 11 bases from J, the gap between germline ends came to 18 bases. The CDR3 is CASSLESGSSYTF. DNA of the CDR3: TGCGCCAGCAGCCTAGAGTCCGGCAGCAGTTACACCTTC.

By share of the sample, this clonotype is medium-sized. This rearrangement joins TRBV6-5 to TRBJ2-7, with D uncertain. The germline gives CDR1 MNHEY, CDR2 SVGAGI. The CDR3 is 14 amino acids. Trimming stripped 4 bases from V and 6 bases from J, with 16 bases between. The CDR3 DNA sequence: TGTGCCAGCAGTTTGGCGGCTGTCAGTAGCGAGCAGTACTTC. Encoded protein: CASSLAAVSSEQYF.

J is TRBJ2-3 and V is TRBV20-1; maybe TRBD2 (6 bases). V was trimmed by 6 bases and J by 0 bases, leaving 22 bases between them. Germline-derived CDR1 and CDR2 are DFQATT and SNEGSKA (reference sequence). This CDR3 is built from 17 residues. Here the CDR3 DNA reads TGCAGTGCCGAGACCTGGGAAAGCGGGCTTAGCACAGATACGCAGTATTTT. This sequence encodes CSAETWESGLSTDTQYF.